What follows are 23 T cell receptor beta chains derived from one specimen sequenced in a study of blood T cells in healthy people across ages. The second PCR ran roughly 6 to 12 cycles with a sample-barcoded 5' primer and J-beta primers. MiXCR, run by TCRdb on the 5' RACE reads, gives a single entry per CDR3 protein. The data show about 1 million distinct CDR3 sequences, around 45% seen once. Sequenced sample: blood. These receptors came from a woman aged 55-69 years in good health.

Here the CDR3 reads CATSDDTRPGYNEQYF. CDR3 coding DNA: TGTGCCACCAGCGATGACACACGCCCCGGATACAATGAGCAGTACTTC. The chain combines TRBV15 with TRBJ2-1, with D unclear. The assigned J gene may be wrong: the sequence end matches TRBJ2-7 better. Germline V CDR1 and CDR2: LNHNV, YYDKDF (reference sequence). This CDR3 is built from 16 residues.

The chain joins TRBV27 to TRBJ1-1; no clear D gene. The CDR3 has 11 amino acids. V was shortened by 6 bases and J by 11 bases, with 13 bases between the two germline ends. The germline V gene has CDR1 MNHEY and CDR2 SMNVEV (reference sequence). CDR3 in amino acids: CASRGNRWAFF. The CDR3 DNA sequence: TGTGCCAGCAGGGGAAACCGCTGGGCTTTCTTT.

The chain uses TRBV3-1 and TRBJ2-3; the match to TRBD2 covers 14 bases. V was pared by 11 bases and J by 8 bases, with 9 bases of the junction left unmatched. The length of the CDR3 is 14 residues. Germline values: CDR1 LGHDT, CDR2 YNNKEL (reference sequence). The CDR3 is CAAEGLAGDSTQYF. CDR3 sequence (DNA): TGTGCCGCTGAGGGACTAGCGGGAGACAGTACGCAGTATTTT.

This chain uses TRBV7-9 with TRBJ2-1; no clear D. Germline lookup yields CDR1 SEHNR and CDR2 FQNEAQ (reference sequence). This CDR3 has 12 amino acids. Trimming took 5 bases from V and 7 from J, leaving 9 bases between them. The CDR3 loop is CASSPQQNEQFF. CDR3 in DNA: TGTGCCAGCAGCCCGCAGCAGAATGAGCAGTTCTTC. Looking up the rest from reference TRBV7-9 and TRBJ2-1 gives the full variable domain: DTGVSQNPRHKITKRGQNVTFRCDPISEHNRLYWYRQTLGQGPEFLTYFQNEAQLEKSRLLSDRFSAERPKGSFSTLEIQRTEQGDSAMYLCASSPQQNEQFFGPGTRLTVL.

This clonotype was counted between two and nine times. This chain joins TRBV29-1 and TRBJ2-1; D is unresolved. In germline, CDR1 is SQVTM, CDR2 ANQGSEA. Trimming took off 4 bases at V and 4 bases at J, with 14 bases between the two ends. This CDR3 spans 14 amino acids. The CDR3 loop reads CSVVLGQGYNEQFF. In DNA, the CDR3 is TGCAGCGTTGTGCTCGGGCAAGGGTACAATGAGCAGTTCTTC.

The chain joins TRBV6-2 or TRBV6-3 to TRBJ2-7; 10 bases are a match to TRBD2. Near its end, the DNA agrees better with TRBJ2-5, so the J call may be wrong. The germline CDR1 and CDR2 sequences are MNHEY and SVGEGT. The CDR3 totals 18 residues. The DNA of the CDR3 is TGTGCCAACAGACCCCCTAGCGGGAGTAGAAGCGGTCTCGGGACCCAGTACTTC. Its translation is CANRPPSGSRSGLGTQYF.

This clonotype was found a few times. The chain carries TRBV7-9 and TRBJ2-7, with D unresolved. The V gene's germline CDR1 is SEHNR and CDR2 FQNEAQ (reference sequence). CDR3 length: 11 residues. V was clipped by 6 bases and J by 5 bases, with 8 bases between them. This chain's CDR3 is CASSAFHEQYF. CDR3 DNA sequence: TGTGCCAGCAGTGCTTTCCACGAGCAGTACTTC.

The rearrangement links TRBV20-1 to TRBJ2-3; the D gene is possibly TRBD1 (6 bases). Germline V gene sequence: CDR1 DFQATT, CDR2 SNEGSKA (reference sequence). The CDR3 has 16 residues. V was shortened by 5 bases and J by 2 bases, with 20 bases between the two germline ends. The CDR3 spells CSAVQIQGTYTDTQYF. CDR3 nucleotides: TGCAGTGCTGTACAGATTCAGGGGACGTACACAGATACGCAGTATTTT.

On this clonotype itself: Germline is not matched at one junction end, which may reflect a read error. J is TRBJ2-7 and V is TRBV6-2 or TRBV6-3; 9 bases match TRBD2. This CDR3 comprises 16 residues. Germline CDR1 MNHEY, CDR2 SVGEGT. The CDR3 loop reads CAGSHRMTSGNYEQYF. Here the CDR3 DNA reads TGTGCCGGCAGTCATCGAATGACTAGCGGAAACTACGAGCAGTACTTC.

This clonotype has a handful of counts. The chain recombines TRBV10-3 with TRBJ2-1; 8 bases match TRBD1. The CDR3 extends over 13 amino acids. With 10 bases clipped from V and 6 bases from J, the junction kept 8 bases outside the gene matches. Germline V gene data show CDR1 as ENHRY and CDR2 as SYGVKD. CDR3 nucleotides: TGTGCCACAGCGACAGGGGTGGGCAATGAGCAGTTCTTC. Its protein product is CATATGVGNEQFF.

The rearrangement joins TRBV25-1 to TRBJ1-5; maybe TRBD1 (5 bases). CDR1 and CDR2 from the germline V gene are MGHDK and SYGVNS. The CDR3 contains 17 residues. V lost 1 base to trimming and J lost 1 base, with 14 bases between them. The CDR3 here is CASSESPGPFSNQPQHF. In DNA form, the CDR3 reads TGTGCCAGCAGTGAATCGCCAGGGCCATTCAGCAATCAGCCCCAGCATTTT.

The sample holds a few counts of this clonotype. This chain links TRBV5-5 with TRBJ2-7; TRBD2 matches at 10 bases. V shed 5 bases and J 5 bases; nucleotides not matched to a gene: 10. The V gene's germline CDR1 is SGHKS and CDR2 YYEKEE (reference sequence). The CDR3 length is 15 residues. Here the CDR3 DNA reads TGTGCCAGCAGAGGGCAACTAGCGGGAAAAGACGAGCAGTACTTC. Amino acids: CASRGQLAGKDEQYF.

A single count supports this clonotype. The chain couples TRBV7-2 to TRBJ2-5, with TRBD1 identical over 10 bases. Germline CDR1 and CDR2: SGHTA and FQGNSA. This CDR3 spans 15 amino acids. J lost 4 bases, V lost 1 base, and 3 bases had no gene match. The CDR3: CASSLVWTGGETQYF. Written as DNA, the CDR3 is TGTGCCAGCAGCTTAGTTTGGACAGGGGGAGAGACCCAGTACTTC.

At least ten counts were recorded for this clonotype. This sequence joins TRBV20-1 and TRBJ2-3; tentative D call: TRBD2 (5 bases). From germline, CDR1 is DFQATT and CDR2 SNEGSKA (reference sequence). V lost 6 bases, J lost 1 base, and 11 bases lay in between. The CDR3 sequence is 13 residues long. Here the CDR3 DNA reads TGCAGTGCCCCAATCGGGGGCACAGATACGCAGTATTTT. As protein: CSAPIGGTDTQYF.

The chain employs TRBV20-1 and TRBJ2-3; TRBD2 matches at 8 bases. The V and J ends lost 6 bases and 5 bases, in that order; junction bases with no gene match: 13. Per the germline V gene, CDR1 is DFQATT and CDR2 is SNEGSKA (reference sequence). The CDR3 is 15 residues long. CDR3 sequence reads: CSATGSGSNEDTQYF. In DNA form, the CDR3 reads TGCAGTGCAACGGGAAGCGGGAGTAATGAAGATACGCAGTATTTT.

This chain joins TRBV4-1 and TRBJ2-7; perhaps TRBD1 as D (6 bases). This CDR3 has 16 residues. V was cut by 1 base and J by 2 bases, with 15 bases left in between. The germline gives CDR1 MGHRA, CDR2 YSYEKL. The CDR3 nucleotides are TGCGCCAGCAGCCAAGTTCTTTCCGAGGGGGCCTACGAGCAGTACTTC. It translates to CASSQVLSEGAYEQYF.

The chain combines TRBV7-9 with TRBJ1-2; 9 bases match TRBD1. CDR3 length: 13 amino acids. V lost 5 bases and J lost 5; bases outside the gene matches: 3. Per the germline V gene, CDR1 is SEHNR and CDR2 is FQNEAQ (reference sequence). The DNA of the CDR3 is TGTGCCAGCAGCCCACAGGGGGCTTATGGCTACACCTTC. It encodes CASSPQGAYGYTF.

CDR3 amino acids: CASSQAPTGTYEQYF. DNA for the CDR3: TGTGCCAGCAGCCAAGCGCCTACTGGGACCTACGAGCAGTACTTC. The rearrangement links TRBV4-2 to TRBJ2-5; D not resolved. The DNA end is a closer match to TRBJ2-7, so the J assignment may be wrong. The CDR3 loop spans 15 amino acids. Germline CDR1 and CDR2: LGHNA and YNFKEQ.

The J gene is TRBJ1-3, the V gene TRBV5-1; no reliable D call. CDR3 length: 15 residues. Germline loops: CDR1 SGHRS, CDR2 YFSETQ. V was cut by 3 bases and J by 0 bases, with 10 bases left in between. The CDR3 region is CASSSGGYSGNTIYF. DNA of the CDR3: TGCGCCAGCAGCTCCGGCGGCTACTCTGGAAACACCATATATTTT.

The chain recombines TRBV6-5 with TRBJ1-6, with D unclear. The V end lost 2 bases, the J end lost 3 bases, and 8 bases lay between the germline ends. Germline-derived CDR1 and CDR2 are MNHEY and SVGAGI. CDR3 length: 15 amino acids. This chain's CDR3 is CASSYAVGYNSPLHF. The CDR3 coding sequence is TGTGCCAGCAGTTACGCGGTGGGCTATAATTCACCCCTCCACTTT.

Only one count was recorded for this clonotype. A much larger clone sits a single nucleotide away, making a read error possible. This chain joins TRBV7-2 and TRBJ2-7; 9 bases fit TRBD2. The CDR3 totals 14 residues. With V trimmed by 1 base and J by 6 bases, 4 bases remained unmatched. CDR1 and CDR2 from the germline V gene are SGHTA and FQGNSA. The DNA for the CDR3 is TGTGCCAGCAGCTTAGATAGCGGGAGTTCCGAGCAGTACTTC. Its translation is CASSLDSGSSEQYF.

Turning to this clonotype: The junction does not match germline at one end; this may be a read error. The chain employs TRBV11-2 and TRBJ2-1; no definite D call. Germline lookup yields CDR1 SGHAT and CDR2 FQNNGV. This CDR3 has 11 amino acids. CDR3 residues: CASGLNSEQFF. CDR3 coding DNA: TGTGCCAGCGGCTTGAATAGTGAGCAGTTCTTC.

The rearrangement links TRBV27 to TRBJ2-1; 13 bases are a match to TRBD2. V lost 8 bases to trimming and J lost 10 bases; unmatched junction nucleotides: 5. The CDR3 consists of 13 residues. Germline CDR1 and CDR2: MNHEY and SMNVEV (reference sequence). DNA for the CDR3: TGTGCCAGCGGACTAGCGGGAGACAGCGAGCAGTTCTTC. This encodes CASGLAGDSEQFF.